This record looks at one T cell receptor (beta chain) sequence and its context. Antigen: not known. This sample is part of a study of cytomegalovirus exposure and HLA in healthy donors. Study-level points and caveats: About 150 TCR beta chains were listed as cytomegalovirus-associated. Roughly uniform sequencing depth across donors was assumed, possibly incorrectly. Most TCR sequences were rare, but some public TCRs occurred in many donors.

PCR involved 60 Vbeta and 13 Jbeta primers. Data came from immunoSEQ multiplex PCR; TCRdb stores just in-frame clones and leaves some out. Counted here are over 200,000 clones, about 84% occurring once; the ten biggest clones make up roughly 1.3%. Sequencing was performed on PBMCs. This clonotype originated in a human donor in good health.

CDR3 coding DNA: TGCGCCAGCAGCTTGACCGCGGGACAGTACAATGAGCAGTTCTTC. Translation gives CASSLTAGQYNEQFF. The chain joins TRBV5-1 to TRBJ2-1; a possible D gene is TRBD1 (7 bases). The CDR3 is 15 amino acids. V lost 1 base and J 4 bases, leaving 12 bases between the germline ends. Germline lookup yields CDR1 SGHRS and CDR2 YFSETQ.